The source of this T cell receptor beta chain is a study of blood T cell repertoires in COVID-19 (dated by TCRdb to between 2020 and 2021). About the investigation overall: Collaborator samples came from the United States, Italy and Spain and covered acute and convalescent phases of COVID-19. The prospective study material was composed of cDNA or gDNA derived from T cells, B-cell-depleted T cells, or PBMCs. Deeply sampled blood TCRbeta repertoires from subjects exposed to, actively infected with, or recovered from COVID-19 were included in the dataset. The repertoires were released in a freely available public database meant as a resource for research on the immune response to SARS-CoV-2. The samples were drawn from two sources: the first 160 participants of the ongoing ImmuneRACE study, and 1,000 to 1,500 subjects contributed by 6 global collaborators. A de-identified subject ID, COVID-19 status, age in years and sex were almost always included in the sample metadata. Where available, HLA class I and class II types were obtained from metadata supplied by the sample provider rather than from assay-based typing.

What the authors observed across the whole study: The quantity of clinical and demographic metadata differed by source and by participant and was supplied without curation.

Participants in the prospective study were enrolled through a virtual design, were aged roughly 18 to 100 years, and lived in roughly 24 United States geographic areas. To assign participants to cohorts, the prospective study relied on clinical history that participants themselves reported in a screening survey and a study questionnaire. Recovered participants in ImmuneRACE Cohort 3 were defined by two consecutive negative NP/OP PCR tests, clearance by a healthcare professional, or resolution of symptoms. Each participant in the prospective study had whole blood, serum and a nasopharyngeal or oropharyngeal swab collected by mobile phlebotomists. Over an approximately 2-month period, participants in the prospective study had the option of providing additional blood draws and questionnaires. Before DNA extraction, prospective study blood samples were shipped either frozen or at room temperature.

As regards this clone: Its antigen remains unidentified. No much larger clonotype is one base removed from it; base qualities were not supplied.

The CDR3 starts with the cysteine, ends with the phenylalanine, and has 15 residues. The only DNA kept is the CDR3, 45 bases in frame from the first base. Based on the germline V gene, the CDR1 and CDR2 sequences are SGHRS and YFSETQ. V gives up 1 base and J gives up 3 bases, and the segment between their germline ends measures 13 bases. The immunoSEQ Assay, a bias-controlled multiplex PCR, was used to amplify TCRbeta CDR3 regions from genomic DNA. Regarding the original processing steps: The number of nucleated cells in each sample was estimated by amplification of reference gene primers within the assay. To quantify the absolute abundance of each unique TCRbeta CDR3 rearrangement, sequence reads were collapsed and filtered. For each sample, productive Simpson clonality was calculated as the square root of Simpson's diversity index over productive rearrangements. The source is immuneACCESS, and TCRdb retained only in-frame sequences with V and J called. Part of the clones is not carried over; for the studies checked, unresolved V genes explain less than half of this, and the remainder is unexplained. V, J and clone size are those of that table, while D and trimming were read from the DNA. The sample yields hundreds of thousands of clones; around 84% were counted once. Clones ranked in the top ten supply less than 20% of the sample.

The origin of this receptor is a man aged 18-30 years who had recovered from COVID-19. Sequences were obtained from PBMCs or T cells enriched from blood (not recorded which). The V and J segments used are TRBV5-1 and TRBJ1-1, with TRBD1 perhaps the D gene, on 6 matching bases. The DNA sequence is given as TGCGCCAGCAGCTTGTTCCGGGCAGGGGACACTGAAGCTTTCTTT. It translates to CASSLFRAGDTEAFF.